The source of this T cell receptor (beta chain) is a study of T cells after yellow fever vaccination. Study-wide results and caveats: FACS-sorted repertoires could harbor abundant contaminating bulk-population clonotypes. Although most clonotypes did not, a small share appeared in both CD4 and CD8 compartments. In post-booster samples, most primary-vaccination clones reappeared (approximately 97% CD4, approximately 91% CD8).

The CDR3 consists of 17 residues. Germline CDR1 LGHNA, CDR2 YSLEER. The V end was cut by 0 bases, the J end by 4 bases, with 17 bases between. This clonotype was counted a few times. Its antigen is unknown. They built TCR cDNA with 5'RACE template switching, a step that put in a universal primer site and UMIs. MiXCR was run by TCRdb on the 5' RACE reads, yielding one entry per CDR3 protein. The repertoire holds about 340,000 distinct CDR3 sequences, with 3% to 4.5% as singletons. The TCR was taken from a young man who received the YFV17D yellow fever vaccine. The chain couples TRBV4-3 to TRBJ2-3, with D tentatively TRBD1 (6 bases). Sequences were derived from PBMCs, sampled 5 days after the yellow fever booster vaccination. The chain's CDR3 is CASSQDFSGAGADTQYF. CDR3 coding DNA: TGCGCCAGCAGCCAAGATTTCTCAGGGGCCGGGGCAGATACGCAGTATTTT.